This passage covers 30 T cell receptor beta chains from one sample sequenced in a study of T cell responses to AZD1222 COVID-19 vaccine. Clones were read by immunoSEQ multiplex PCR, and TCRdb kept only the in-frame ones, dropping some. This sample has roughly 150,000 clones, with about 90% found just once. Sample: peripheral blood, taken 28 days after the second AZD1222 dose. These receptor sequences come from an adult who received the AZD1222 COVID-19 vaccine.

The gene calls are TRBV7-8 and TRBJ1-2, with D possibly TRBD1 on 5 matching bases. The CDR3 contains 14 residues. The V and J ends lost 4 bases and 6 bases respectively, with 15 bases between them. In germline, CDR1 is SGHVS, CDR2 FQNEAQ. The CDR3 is CASSSLGGSDGYTF. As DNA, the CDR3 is TGTGCCAGCAGCTCACTCGGGGGTAGCGATGGCTACACCTTC.

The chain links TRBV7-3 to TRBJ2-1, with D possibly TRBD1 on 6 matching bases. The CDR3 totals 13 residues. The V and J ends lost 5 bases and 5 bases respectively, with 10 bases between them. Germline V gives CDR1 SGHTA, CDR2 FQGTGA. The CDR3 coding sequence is TGTGCCAGCAGCCCTACAGGGAACAATGAGCAGTTCTTC. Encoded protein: CASSPTGNNEQFF.

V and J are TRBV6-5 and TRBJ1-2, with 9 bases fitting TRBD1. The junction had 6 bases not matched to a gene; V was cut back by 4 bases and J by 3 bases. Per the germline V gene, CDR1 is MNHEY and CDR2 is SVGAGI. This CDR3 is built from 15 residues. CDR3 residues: CASSSEDRGDYGYTF. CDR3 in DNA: TGTGCCAGCAGTTCCGAGGACAGGGGCGACTATGGCTACACCTTC.

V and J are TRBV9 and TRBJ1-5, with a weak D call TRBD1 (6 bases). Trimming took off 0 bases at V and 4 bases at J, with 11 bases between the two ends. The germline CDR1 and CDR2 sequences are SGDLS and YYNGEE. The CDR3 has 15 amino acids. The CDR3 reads CASSVGTGLNQPQHF. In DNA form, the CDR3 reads TGTGCCAGCAGCGTAGGTACAGGGCTGAATCAGCCCCAGCATTTT.

CDR3 amino acids: CSASWEFDEKLFF. In nucleotides, the CDR3 is TGCAGTGCTAGTTGGGAGTTCGATGAAAAACTGTTTTTT. The chain uses TRBV20-1 and TRBJ1-4, with unresolved D. The CDR3 totals 13 residues. The ends were cut back, 3 bases at V and 6 bases at J, with 11 bases in the middle. Germline V gene lookup returns CDR1 DFQATT and CDR2 SNEGSKA (reference sequence).

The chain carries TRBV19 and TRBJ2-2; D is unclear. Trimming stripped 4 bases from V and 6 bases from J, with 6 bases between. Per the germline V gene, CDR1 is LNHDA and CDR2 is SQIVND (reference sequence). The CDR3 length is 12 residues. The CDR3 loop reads CASSTRSGELFF. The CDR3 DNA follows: TGTGCCAGTAGTACTCGGTCCGGGGAGCTGTTTTTT. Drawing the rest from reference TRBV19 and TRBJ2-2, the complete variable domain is DGGITQSPKYLFRKEGQNVTLSCEQNLNHDAMYWYRQDPGQGLRLIYYSQIVNDFQKGDIAEGYSVSREKKESFPLTVTSAQKNPTAFYLCASSTRSGELFFGEGSRLTVL.

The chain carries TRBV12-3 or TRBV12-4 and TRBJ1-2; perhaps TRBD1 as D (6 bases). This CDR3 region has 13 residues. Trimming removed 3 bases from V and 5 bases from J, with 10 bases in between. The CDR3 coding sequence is TGTGCCAGCAGTTTTAACAGGGTTTATGGCTACACCTTC. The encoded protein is CASSFNRVYGYTF.

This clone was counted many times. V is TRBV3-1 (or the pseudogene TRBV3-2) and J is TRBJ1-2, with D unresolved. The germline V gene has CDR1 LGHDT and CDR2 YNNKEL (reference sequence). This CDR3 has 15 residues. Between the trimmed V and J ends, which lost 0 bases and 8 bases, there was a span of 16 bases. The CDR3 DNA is TGTGCCAGCAGCCAAGATCGGGCCCCTTGGGAGGGCTACACCTTC. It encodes CASSQDRAPWEGYTF.

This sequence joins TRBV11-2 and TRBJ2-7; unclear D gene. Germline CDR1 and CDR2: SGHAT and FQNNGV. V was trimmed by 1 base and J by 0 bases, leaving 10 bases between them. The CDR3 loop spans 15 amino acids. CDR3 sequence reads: CASSLVPATSYEQYF. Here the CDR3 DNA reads TGTGCCAGCAGCTTAGTGCCAGCTACCTCCTACGAGCAGTACTTC.

Here the CDR3 reads CASSKARVGVSPLHF. The CDR3 region has the DNA TGTGCCAGCAGCAAAGCGCGGGTAGGTGTGTCACCCCTCCACTTT. The chain is built from TRBV21-1 and TRBJ1-6. TRBV21-1 corresponds to a pseudogene. The CDR3 is 15 residues long.

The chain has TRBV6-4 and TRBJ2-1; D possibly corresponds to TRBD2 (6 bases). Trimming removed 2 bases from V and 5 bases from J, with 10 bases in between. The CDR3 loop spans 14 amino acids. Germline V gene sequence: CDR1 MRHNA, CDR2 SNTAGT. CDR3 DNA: TGTGCCAGCAGTGACGGGCGGGGCAACAATGAGCAGTTCTTC. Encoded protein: CASSDGRGNNEQFF.

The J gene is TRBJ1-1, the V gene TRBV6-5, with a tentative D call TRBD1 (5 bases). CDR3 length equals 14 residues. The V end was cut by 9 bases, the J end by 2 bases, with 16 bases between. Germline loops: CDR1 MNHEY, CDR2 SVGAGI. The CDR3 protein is CASALGGANTEAFF. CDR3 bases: TGTGCCAGTGCGCTCGGTGGGGCTAACACTGAAGCTTTCTTT.

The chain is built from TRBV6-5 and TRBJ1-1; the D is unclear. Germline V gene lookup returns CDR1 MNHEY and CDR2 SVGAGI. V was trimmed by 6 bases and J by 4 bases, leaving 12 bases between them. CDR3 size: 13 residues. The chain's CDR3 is CASRPGVGTEAFF. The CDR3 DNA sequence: TGTGCCAGCAGGCCCGGAGTGGGCACTGAAGCTTTCTTT.

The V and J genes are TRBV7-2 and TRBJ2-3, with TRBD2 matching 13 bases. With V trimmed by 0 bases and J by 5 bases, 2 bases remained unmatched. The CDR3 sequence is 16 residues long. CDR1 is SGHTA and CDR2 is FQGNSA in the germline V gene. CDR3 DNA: TGTGCCAGCAGCTTAGCACTAGCGGGGGGGGGAGATACGCAGTATTTT. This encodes CASSLALAGGGDTQYF.

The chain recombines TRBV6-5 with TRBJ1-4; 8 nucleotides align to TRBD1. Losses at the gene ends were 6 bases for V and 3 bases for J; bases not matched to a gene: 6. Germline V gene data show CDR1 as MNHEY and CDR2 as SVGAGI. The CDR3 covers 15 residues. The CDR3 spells CASSLQGAANEKLFF. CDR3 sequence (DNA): TGTGCCAGCAGCCTCCAGGGGGCCGCTAATGAAAAACTGTTTTTT.

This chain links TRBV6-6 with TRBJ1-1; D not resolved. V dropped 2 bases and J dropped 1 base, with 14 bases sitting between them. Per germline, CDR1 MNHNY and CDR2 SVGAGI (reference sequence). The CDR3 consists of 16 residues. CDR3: CASSYRFRTGNTEAFF. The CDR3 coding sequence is TGTGCCAGCAGTTACCGGTTTCGGACGGGGAACACTGAAGCTTTCTTT.

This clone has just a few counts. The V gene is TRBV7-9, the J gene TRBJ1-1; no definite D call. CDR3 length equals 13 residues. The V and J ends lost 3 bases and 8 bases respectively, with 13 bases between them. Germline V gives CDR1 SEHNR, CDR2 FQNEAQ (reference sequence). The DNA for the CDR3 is TGTGCCAGCAGCTTGGGTGCGCGTGTGGAAGCTTTCTTT. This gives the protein CASSLGARVEAFF.

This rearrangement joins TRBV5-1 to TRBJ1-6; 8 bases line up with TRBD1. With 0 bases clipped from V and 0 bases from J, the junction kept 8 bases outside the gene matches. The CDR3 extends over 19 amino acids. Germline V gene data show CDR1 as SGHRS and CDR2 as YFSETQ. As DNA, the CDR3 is TGCGCCAGCAGCTTGGAGCCCAGGGGGCTCAGCTCCTATAATTCACCCCTCCACTTT. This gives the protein CASSLEPRGLSSYNSPLHF.

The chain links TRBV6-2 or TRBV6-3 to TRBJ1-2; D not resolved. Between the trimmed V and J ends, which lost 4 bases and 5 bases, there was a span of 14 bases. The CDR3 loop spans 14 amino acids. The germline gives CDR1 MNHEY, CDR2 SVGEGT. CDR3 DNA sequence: TGTGCCAGCAGTTTTCGAGGAGCCACGTATGGCTACACCTTC. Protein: CASSFRGATYGYTF.

The CDR3 here is CAWSPHGNTIYF. The CDR3 bases are TGTGCCTGGAGTCCTCACGGAAACACCATATATTTT. V gene TRBV30 combines with J gene TRBJ1-3; no firm D call. This CDR3 has 12 amino acids. Trimming took 2 bases from V and 4 from J, leaving 6 bases between them. Germline values: CDR1 GTSNPN, CDR2 SVGIG (reference sequence). The full variable domain, rest sourced from reference TRBV30 and TRBJ1-3, is SQTIHQWPATLVQPVGSPLSLECTVEGTSNPNLYWYRQAAGRGLQLLFYSVGIGQISSEVPQNLSASRPQDRQFILSSKKLLLSDSGFYLCAWSPHGNTIYFGEGSWLTVV.

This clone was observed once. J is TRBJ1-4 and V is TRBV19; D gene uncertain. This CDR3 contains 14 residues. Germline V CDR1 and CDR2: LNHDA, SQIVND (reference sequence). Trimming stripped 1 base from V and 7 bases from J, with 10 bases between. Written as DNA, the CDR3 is TGTGCCAGTAGTATAGTCGAGGGTCCTGAAAAACTGTTTTTT. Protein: CASSIVEGPEKLFF.

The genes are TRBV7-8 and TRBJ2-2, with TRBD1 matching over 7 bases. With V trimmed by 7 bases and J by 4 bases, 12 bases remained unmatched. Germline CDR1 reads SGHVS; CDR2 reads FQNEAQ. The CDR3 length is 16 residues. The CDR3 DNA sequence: TGTGCCAGCACACCCCGACCAGGGGGAGTCACCGGGGAGCTGTTTTTT. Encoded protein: CASTPRPGGVTGELFF.

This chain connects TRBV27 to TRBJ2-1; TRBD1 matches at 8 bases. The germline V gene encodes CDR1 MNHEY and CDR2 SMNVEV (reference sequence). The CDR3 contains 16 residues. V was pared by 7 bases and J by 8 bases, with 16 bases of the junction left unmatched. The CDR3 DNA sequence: TGTGCCAGCAAGGGTGGGCGACAGGGGTATTTGTATGAGCAGTTCTTC. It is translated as CASKGGRQGYLYEQFF.

The CDR3 sequence is CATAPLTGRYGYTF. The CDR3 coding sequence is TGTGCCACCGCACCCCTGACAGGCCGCTATGGCTACACCTTC. The V call is TRBV19, the J call TRBJ1-2, with D maybe TRBD1 (6 bases). In germline, CDR1 is LNHDA, CDR2 SQIVND (reference sequence). CDR3 length: 14 amino acids. V lost 10 bases and J 4 bases, leaving 19 bases between the germline ends.

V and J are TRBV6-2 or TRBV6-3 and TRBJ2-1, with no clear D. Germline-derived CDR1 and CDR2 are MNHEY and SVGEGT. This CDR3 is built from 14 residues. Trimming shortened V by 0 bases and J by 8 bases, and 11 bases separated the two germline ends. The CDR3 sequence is CASSYSASEHEQFF. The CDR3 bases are TGTGCCAGCAGTTACTCTGCTAGTGAGCATGAGCAGTTCTTC.

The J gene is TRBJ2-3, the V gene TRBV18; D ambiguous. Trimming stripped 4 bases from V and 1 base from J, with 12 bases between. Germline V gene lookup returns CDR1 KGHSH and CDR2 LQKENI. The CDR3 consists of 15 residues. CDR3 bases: TGTGCCAGCTCACAGATTTTTGGTGGCACAGATACGCAGTATTTT. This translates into CASSQIFGGTDTQYF.

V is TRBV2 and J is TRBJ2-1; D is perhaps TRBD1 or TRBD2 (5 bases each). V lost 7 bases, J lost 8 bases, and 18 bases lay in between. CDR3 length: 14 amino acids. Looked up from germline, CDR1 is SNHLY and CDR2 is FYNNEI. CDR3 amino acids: CASNTGSGADEQFF. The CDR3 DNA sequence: TGTGCCAGCAACACGGGGTCTGGGGCCGATGAGCAGTTCTTC.

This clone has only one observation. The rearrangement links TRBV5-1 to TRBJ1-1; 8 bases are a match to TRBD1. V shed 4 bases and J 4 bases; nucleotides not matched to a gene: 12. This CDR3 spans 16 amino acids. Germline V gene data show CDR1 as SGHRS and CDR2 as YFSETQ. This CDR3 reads CASSIRTDRGGTEAFF. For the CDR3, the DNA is TGCGCCAGCAGCATCCGGACCGACAGGGGAGGCACTGAAGCTTTCTTT.

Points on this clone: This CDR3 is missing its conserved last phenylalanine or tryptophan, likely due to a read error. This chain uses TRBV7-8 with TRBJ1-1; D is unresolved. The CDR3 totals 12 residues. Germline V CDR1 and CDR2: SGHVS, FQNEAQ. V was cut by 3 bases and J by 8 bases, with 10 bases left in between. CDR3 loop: CASSFPGSEAFL. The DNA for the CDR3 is TGTGCCAGCAGCTTCCCAGGTTCCGAAGCTTTCCTT.

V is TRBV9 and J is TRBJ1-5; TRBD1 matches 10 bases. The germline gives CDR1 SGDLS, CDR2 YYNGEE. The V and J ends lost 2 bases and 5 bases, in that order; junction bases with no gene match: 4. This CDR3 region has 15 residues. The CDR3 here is CASSVSGTGDQPQHF. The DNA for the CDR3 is TGTGCCAGCAGCGTCTCCGGGACAGGGGATCAGCCCCAGCATTTT.